This TCR beta chain was obtained from a study of radiotherapy plus CTLA-4 blockade in lung cancer. Study-wide context: The study recorded objective responses in 15% to 20% of patients and disease control in 25% to 35%.

The CDR3 extends over 15 amino acids. In germline, CDR1 is SQVTM, CDR2 ANQGSEA. Losses at the gene ends were 7 bases for V and 6 bases for J; bases not matched to a gene: 9. Study results and limitations: Radiotherapy with ipilimumab was followed by blood expansion of tumor-derived clones.

Patients had chemo-refractory metastatic non-small-cell lung cancer and received focal radiation plus CTLA-4 blockade that used ipilimumab. Concerning this clone: Its target is not known.

Sequencing used immunoSEQ multiplex PCR; TCRdb keeps in-frame clones, though not all of them. The sample carries tens of thousands of clones, about four fifths recorded once. Sequencing used peripheral blood, obtained from a patient treated with radiotherapy plus ipilimumab. This chain uses TRBV29-1 with TRBJ2-2, with TRBD2 identical over 12 bases. This sequence was found in a human donor with non-small cell lung cancer who had stable disease on radiotherapy plus ipilimumab. The CDR3 region is CSAGPGTSGSGELFF. The CDR3 DNA reads as TGCAGCGCCGGGCCCGGGACTAGCGGGTCCGGGGAGCTGTTTTTT.